The 20 T cell receptor beta chains below were found in one sample sequenced in a study of T cell responses to AZD1222 COVID-19 vaccine. The assay was immunoSEQ multiplex PCR, and TCRdb's table has in-frame clones only and misses some. Among 120,000 or so clones listed, 85% to 95% were seen once. Sample: peripheral blood, taken 28 days after the second AZD1222 dose. Receptor source: an adult who received the AZD1222 COVID-19 vaccine.

CDR3 residues: CASSPDRVSGELFF. The CDR3 DNA reads TGTGCCAGCAGCCCCGATAGAGTTTCCGGGGAGCTGTTTTTT. The V and J genes are TRBV5-6 and TRBJ2-2, with no clear D. Germline V gene lookup returns CDR1 SGHDT and CDR2 YYEEEE. Deletions cut 4 bases from V and 6 bases from J, with 13 bases between. This CDR3 comprises 14 residues.

The sample holds one count of this clone. The chain combines TRBV7-2 with TRBJ1-4; D gene unclear. The CDR3 is 14 amino acids. Looked up from germline, CDR1 is SGHTA and CDR2 is FQGNSA. Trimming pared 3 bases from V and 4 bases from J, leaving 9 bases between. CDR3 bases: TGTGCCAGCAGCTTGGAGTTTAATAATGAAAAACTGTTTTTT. Translated: CASSLEFNNEKLFF.

V gene TRBV19 combines with J gene TRBJ1-1; TRBD1 matches at 10 bases. This CDR3 is built from 15 residues. With 3 bases clipped from V and 4 bases from J, the junction kept 5 bases outside the gene matches. Germline V gives CDR1 LNHDA, CDR2 SQIVND (reference sequence). The CDR3 is CASSITGTGVTEAFF. The CDR3 DNA reads TGTGCCAGTAGTATTACCGGGACAGGGGTCACTGAAGCTTTCTTT. The whole variable domain, remainder taken from reference TRBV19 and TRBJ1-1, is DGGITQSPKYLFRKEGQNVTLSCEQNLNHDAMYWYRQDPGQGLRLIYYSQIVNDFQKGDIAEGYSVSREKKESFPLTVTSAQKNPTAFYLCASSITGTGVTEAFFGQGTRLTVV.

This rearrangement joins TRBV19 to TRBJ2-7, with D perhaps TRBD2 (6 bases). The germline V gene encodes CDR1 LNHDA and CDR2 SQIVND (reference sequence). V gave up 7 bases and J gave up 8 bases, with 24 bases separating them. This CDR3 has 15 amino acids. CDR3 coding DNA: TGTGCCAGTACCCCCCCGGGACTCGGACCAGGCAAGCAGTACTTC. Protein sequence: CASTPPGLGPGKQYF.

The gene calls are TRBV9 and TRBJ2-3; possible D gene TRBD2, 9 bases. The CDR3 runs 15 residues. Germline CDR1 SGDLS, CDR2 YYNGEE. The V gene lost 4 bases and the J gene lost 10 bases, with 22 bases spanning the gap. The CDR3 sequence: CASSPGGGGAFPQYF. The CDR3, as DNA: TGTGCCAGCAGCCCAGGGGGCGGGGGGGCCTTCCCGCAGTATTTT.

The genes are TRBV27 and TRBJ1-5, with D possibly matching TRBD1 (5 bases). Germline CDR1 MNHEY, CDR2 SMNVEV (reference sequence). V dropped 3 bases and J dropped 7 bases, with 10 bases sitting between them. The CDR3 is 13 amino acids. The CDR3 is CASSLGHGQPQHF. The CDR3 DNA sequence: TGTGCCAGCAGTTTGGGGCATGGGCAGCCCCAGCATTTT.

This clone appeared a few times. The chain has TRBV4-1 and TRBJ1-1; weak D call: TRBD1 (5 bases). Germline assignment: CDR1 MGHRA and CDR2 YSYEKL. This CDR3 comprises 15 residues. V lost 1 base to trimming and J lost 5 bases, with 14 bases between them. The CDR3 region is CASSQGLSGLTEAFF. The CDR3 DNA is TGCGCCAGCAGCCAAGGTCTTTCAGGGTTGACTGAAGCTTTCTTT.

The V call is TRBV20-1, the J call TRBJ1-1; D perhaps matches TRBD1 (5 bases). This CDR3 is 11 amino acids long. Trimming took off 6 bases at V and 10 bases at J, with 15 bases between the two ends. From germline, CDR1 is DFQATT and CDR2 SNEGSKA (reference sequence). This chain's CDR3 is CSAPKGRSAFF. For the CDR3, the DNA is TGCAGTGCCCCAAAGGGGAGGTCAGCTTTCTTT.

V and J are TRBV19 and TRBJ1-5, with TRBD1 identical over 8 bases. CDR1 is LNHDA, CDR2 SQIVND, per germline (reference sequence). Trimming took 1 base from V and 8 from J; bases not matched to a gene: 7. The CDR3 spans 15 residues. This CDR3 reads CASSIGTGFQEPQHF. For the CDR3, the DNA is TGTGCCAGTAGTATAGGGACAGGGTTCCAAGAGCCCCAGCATTTT.

Here the CDR3 DNA reads TGTGCCAGCAGCCCCCGACGGACAGCGCGCACCGGGGAGCTGTTTTTT. Translation: CASSPRRTARTGELFF. V usage is TRBV5-6 and J usage is TRBJ2-2; a possible D gene is TRBD1 (6 bases). The CDR3 is 16 residues long. V lost 4 bases and J lost 4, with 17 bases in between. Germline CDR1 reads SGHDT; CDR2 reads YYEEEE.

The J gene is TRBJ2-3, the V gene TRBV30, with 7 bases fitting TRBD2. V was clipped by 0 bases and J by 4 bases; unmatched bases: 1. The germline CDR1 and CDR2 sequences are GTSNPN and SVGIG (reference sequence). This CDR3 has 13 residues. CDR3 in amino acids: CAWSVREADTQYF. The CDR3, as DNA: TGTGCCTGGAGTGTCCGGGAGGCAGATACGCAGTATTTT.

J is TRBJ1-2 and V is TRBV6-5; D remains unclear. Trimming pared 5 bases from V and 0 bases from J, leaving 4 bases between. CDR3 length: 12 amino acids. CDR1 is MNHEY, CDR2 SVGAGI, per germline. The CDR3: CASSQPNYGYTF. The CDR3 bases are TGTGCCAGCAGTCAGCCTAACTATGGCTACACCTTC.

V and J are TRBV6-5 and TRBJ2-1; D is uncertain. Germline V lookup: CDR1 MNHEY, CDR2 SVGAGI. V was pared by 5 bases and J by 8 bases, with 7 bases between. This CDR3 contains 11 residues. For the CDR3, the DNA is TGTGCCAGCAGTCCTATGGATGAGCAGTTCTTC. This codes for CASSPMDEQFF.

The rearrangement links TRBV29-1 to TRBJ2-2; 16 nucleotides align to TRBD2. Germline CDR1 is SQVTM and CDR2 is ANQGSEA. The CDR3 sequence is 16 residues long. The ends lost 6 bases at V and 6 bases at J; junction bases unmatched: 7. Here the CDR3 reads CSVVGTSGGASGELFF. The CDR3 DNA sequence: TGCAGCGTCGTAGGGACTAGCGGGGGGGCCTCCGGGGAGCTGTTTTTT.

This chain connects TRBV29-1 to TRBJ2-7, with 10 bases lining up with TRBD2. J was trimmed by 5 bases and V by 2 bases; bases with no gene match: 0. The length of the CDR3 is 12 residues. The germline CDR1 and CDR2 sequences are SQVTM and ANQGSEA. CDR3 DNA: TGCAGCGTTGAACTAGCGGGAGACGAGCAGTACTTC. It specifies CSVELAGDEQYF.

The rearrangement links TRBV6-5 to TRBJ2-5; 10 bases agree with TRBD1. V lost 6 bases to trimming and J lost 4 bases; unmatched junction nucleotides: 8. This CDR3 spans 15 amino acids. Germline loops: CDR1 MNHEY, CDR2 SVGAGI. CDR3 DNA: TGTGCCAGCAGGCAGGACAGGGGGACTGGAGAGACCCAGTACTTC. This gives the protein CASRQDRGTGETQYF.

J is TRBJ1-2 and V is TRBV28; D gene unclear. The germline CDR1 and CDR2 sequences are MDHEN and SYDVKM. Trimming took 3 bases from V and 8 from J, leaving 10 bases between them. The CDR3 runs 12 residues. CDR3 in amino acids: CASSLGVSGYTF. The CDR3 region has the DNA TGTGCCAGCAGTTTGGGTGTATCGGGCTACACCTTC.

The gene calls are TRBV7-2 and TRBJ2-3, with 12 bases matching TRBD2. Germline CDR1 and CDR2: SGHTA and FQGNSA. V gave up 4 bases and J gave up 1 base; unmatched junction bases: 3. The CDR3 length is 16 residues. CDR3 in DNA: TGTGCCAGCAGCTCTAGCGGGAGGGCCGGCACAGATACGCAGTATTTT. It specifies CASSSSGRAGTDTQYF.

Here the CDR3 DNA reads TGTGCCAGCAGCCACCTACAGGGTCCTGGAAACACCATATATTTT. It is translated as CASSHLQGPGNTIYF. The rearrangement uses TRBV3-1 (or the pseudogene TRBV3-2) and TRBJ1-3, with D possibly being TRBD1 (6 bases). Germline V gene lookup returns CDR1 LGHDT and CDR2 YNNKEL (reference sequence). The CDR3 loop spans 15 amino acids. V gave up 3 bases and J gave up 2 bases, with 11 bases separating them.

This chain uses TRBV19 with TRBJ1-2; D gene unclear. The germline V gene encodes CDR1 LNHDA and CDR2 SQIVND (reference sequence). V was cut by 5 bases and J by 8 bases, with 15 bases left in between. The CDR3 covers 13 residues. The CDR3 DNA sequence: TGTGCCAGTAGTCCCCGGATCTTGGGCGGCTACACCTTC. Protein: CASSPRILGGYTF.